Below, 9 T cell receptor beta chains from the same sample are listed, as sequenced in a study of blood T cell repertoires in COVID-19. Clones were read by immunoSEQ multiplex PCR, and TCRdb kept only the in-frame ones, dropping some. This table has approximately 230,000 clones, about 88% appearing once. The sample comprised peripheral blood. The receptors derive from a woman between 40 and 55 years old who had recovered from COVID-19.

J is TRBJ1-2 and V is TRBV19; 9 bases fit TRBD1. V was clipped by 5 bases and J by 2 bases; unmatched bases: 6. CDR1 is LNHDA, CDR2 SQIVND, per germline (reference sequence). The CDR3 is made up of 15 amino acids. CDR3 in DNA: TGTGCCAGTAGTTCACAGGGGGCGCTGAACTATGGCTACACCTTC. Translation: CASSSQGALNYGYTF. The full variable domain, its missing parts supplied by reference TRBV19 and TRBJ1-2, is DGGITQSPKYLFRKEGQNVTLSCEQNLNHDAMYWYRQDPGQGLRLIYYSQIVNDFQKGDIAEGYSVSREKKESFPLTVTSAQKNPTAFYLCASSSQGALNYGYTFGSGTRLTVV.

The rearrangement joins TRBV7-2 to TRBJ2-7, with TRBD1 as a possible D gene (5 bases). This CDR3 has 13 residues. Deletions cut 4 bases from V and 2 bases from J, with 9 bases between. Germline assignment: CDR1 SGHTA and CDR2 FQGNSA. As DNA, the CDR3 is TGTGCCAGCAGCTATTCGACAGCCTACGAGCAGTACTTC. Translating it yields CASSYSTAYEQYF.

The chain carries TRBV12-3 or TRBV12-4 and TRBJ2-1, with unresolved D. This CDR3 is 13 amino acids long. Trimming stripped 2 bases from V and 4 bases from J, with 6 bases between. CDR3 bases: TGTGCCAGCAGTTTACACAGTTACAATGAGCAGTTCTTC. Residues: CASSLHSYNEQFF.

The chain links TRBV19 to TRBJ2-5; 14 bases are shared with TRBD2. Germline loops: CDR1 LNHDA, CDR2 SQIVND (reference sequence). V was pared by 6 bases and J by 3 bases, with 3 bases of the junction left unmatched. The CDR3 is 15 residues long. In DNA, the CDR3 is TGTGCCAGTAGAGGACTAGCGGGGGGTAAAGAGACCCAGTACTTC. It specifies CASRGLAGGKETQYF. The variable domain in full, completed from reference TRBV19 and TRBJ2-5, reads DGGITQSPKYLFRKEGQNVTLSCEQNLNHDAMYWYRQDPGQGLRLIYYSQIVNDFQKGDIAEGYSVSREKKESFPLTVTSAQKNPTAFYLCASRGLAGGKETQYFGPGTRLLVL.

V usage is TRBV18 and J usage is TRBJ1-3; D uncertain. This CDR3 has 14 amino acids. The ends were cut back, 6 bases at V and 3 bases at J, with 12 bases in the middle. CDR1 and CDR2 (germline): KGHSH, LQKENI. For the CDR3, the DNA is TGTGCCAGCTCGATTGACTCCTTTGGAAACACCATATATTTT. This gives the protein CASSIDSFGNTIYF.

The chain joins TRBV4-3 to TRBJ2-3, with D perhaps TRBD2 (6 bases). The CDR3 consists of 20 residues. Germline lookup yields CDR1 LGHNA and CDR2 YSLEER. The V end lost 0 bases, the J end lost 2 bases, and 24 bases lay between the germline ends. CDR3 region: CASSQDIPGSSWGFTDTQYF. The CDR3 DNA reads TGCGCCAGCAGCCAAGATATCCCCGGGAGTAGCTGGGGGTTCACAGATACGCAGTATTTT.

This clone was detected once. The chain links TRBV4-3 to TRBJ1-6; perhaps TRBD1 as D (6 bases). This CDR3 region has 15 residues. CDR1 LGHNA and CDR2 YSLEER come from the germline V gene. Trimming left V 2 bases short and J 7 bases short, with 12 bases between. The CDR3 loop reads CASSQIGGQNSPLHF. The CDR3 DNA reads TGCGCCAGCAGCCAAATCGGGGGGCAGAATTCACCCCTCCACTTT.

The gene calls are TRBV6-2 or TRBV6-3 and TRBJ1-5; 8 nucleotides align to TRBD1. V lost 6 bases and J lost 5; bases outside the gene matches: 9. Germline CDR1 reads MNHEY; CDR2 reads SVGEGT. The CDR3 extends over 15 amino acids. CDR3 nucleotides: TGTGCCAGCAGCCGTGGACAGGGAGACCATCAGCCCCAGCATTTT. As protein: CASSRGQGDHQPQHF.

The CDR3 here is CASSYRRQLTYEQYF. The CDR3, as DNA: TGTGCCAGCAGTTACCGTCGACAGTTAACCTACGAGCAGTACTTC. The V and J genes are TRBV6-2 or TRBV6-3 and TRBJ2-7; perhaps TRBD1 as D (5 bases). Germline V gene sequence: CDR1 MNHEY, CDR2 SVGEGT. The CDR3 sequence is 15 residues long. V lost 2 bases and J 2 bases, leaving 13 bases between the germline ends.